This TCR beta chain was captured in a study of blood T cell repertoires in COVID-19. In the study overall: T cells, B-cell-depleted T cells, or PBMCs provided the cDNA or gDNA that served as material.

The CDR3 covers 13 residues. Germline V gene data show CDR1 as KGHDR and CDR2 as SFDVKD. V was clipped by 1 base and J by 6 bases; unmatched bases: 1. The repertoire was sequenced with immunoSEQ multiplex PCR; TCRdb's copy has only in-frame clones and lacks some. The sample includes 60,000 to 75,000 clones, 60% to 85% seen only once; the top ten take about 47%. The source is a woman older than 75 with acute or convalescent COVID-19. This chain links TRBV24-1 with TRBJ1-1; 7 bases line up with TRBD1. The sequenced material came from peripheral blood. This chain's CDR3 is CATSDFQGAEAFF. The CDR3 DNA follows: TGTGCCACCAGTGATTTTCAGGGGGCTGAAGCTTTCTTT.